This T cell receptor (beta chain) was captured in a study of T cell responses to AZD1222 COVID-19 vaccine (dated by TCRdb to the early 2020s). Regarding the research as a whole: TCR sequencing was performed for about 250 trial participants, of whom roughly 200 were given two doses of AZD1222 and 26 were given two doses of MenACWY control vaccine. Trial participants were enrolled into age subgroups of 18-55, 56-69 and 70-plus years, which contained approximately 150, 28 and 58 TCR-sequenced participants, respectively.

About this clone: Its antigen is unknown. No quality values exist for individual bases; no much larger clone is one base distant.

Germline trimming: 5 bases from V, 5 bases from J; junction bases outside gene matches: 6. The germline V gene yields KGHSH for CDR1 and LQKENI for CDR2. The CDR3 contains 15 residues, cysteine and phenylalanine counted. Kept here is only the CDR3 DNA, which spans 45 bases and is read in frame from base 1. The CDR3 regions of human TCRbeta chains were analyzed by immunosequencing. The study's processing was this. Repertoire TCRs were checked for matches against a reference library of SARS-CoV-2-specific TCRs that had been generated using the MIRA antigen-specificity platform. Breadth was defined as the fraction of unique TCRs that were SARS-CoV-2-associated. Depth was defined as the fraction of total T cells that were SARS-CoV-2-associated. Using the MIRA data, each spike-specific TCR was mapped to the spike region that the TCR reacts to and placed in a CD4 or CD8 class. Log10-transformed breadth and depth values were compared by one-way ANOVA with Sidak's multiple comparisons tests. TCRdb limited this immuneACCESS table to in-frame rearrangements with V and J called. A share of clones is missing; checked studies link under half to unresolved V genes, and the rest is unexplained. Clonal size and the V and J genes are those of that table, whereas D and trimming came from the DNA. The sample yields about 150,000 clones; 92% were counted once. 3.3% of the sample belongs to the ten largest clones.

Sample time point, as interpreted from the label and publication: about 28 days (+/-7) after the second vaccine dose. AZD1222 recipients given second doses at about 4 weeks or at about 12 weeks were pooled, since spike-specific TCR depth and breadth were not found to differ between the two schedules. The vaccinee samples were drawn from two UK trials, COV001 and COV002, one of which was a single-blind randomized controlled phase 2/3 trial testing AZD1222 (ChAdOx1 nCoV-19) in healthy adults. For TCRbeta chain sequencing, PBMC samples were collected from trial participants at day 0 and at day 28 after the second dose. Summary of the overall study and its limitations: Conclusions about previously exposed vaccinees are limited, since just six AZD1222 recipients were seropositive for SARS-CoV-2 at baseline. In the small 56-69-year group, the increase in depth fell short of significance, most likely because of low power. Participants were mostly white British and included more females than males, and it was suggested by the authors that clonal diversity may have been underestimated. The whole spike protein was spanned by vaccine-associated CD4 TCRs, and dominant responses were seen in regions 160-218 and 743-854. Reportedly, close to half of the unique spike-specific TCRs recognized epitopes lying outside the regions that are mutated in the B.1.351 and B.1.1.7 variants. No day 14 peak-response samples were available, so repertoires were characterized only after the peak T cell response. After two AZD1222 doses, both the breadth and the depth of spike-specific TCRs were significantly higher than at day 0 and than in MenACWY recipients.

This TCR came from an adult who received the AZD1222 COVID-19 vaccine. This sequence uses TRBV18 and TRBJ1-6; the central 7 bases match TRBD1. The material sequenced was peripheral blood, taken 28 days after the second AZD1222 dose. The CDR3 has the sequence CASSILQGNNSPLHF. The nucleotides read TGTGCCAGCTCAATCCTACAGGGGAATAATTCACCCCTCCACTTT.